The clone carrying this TCR beta chain was seen at least ten times. Its specificity is unknown. Arm-PCR of CDR3 regions with iRepertoire HTBI primers generated TCR beta libraries. From the multiplex PCR reads, TCRdb called clonotypes with MiXCR, one entry per CDR3 protein. The table records about 430,000 distinct CDR3 sequences, 20% to 25% of them present only once. The data originate from a study of regulatory T cells in long-lasting Graves disease. For the study at large: With positive TSH receptor antibodies and over 5 years of antithyroid drugs, Graves' disease was considered persistent.

The sample's time point: persistent/refractory GD, antithyroid drugs over 5 years with positive TRAb. There was RNA extracted from PBMCs, and the TCR library was made from it. V dropped 6 bases and J dropped 0; count of bases not matched to a gene: 5. CDR1 and CDR2 (germline): MDHEN, SYDVKM. CDR3 length: 15 amino acids. Study findings and constraints: Study was limited to peripheral blood, excluding thyroid tissue. Those with persistent Graves' had less TCR diversity than newly diagnosed patients.

The sequencing here drew on peripheral blood mononuclear cells (PBMCs), taken when the disease was refractory, from a patient treated with antithyroid drugs. The sequence derives from a female donor with Graves disease. V gene TRBV28 combines with J gene TRBJ2-7; TRBD2 matches at 10 bases. CDR3 in DNA: TGTGCCAGCAGCCCCCCTAGCGGGAGCTCCTACGAGCAGTACTTC. Translated: CASSPPSGSSYEQYF.